The rows below give T cell receptor beta chains drawn from one sample of a study of cytomegalovirus exposure and HLA in healthy donors. Clones were read by immunoSEQ multiplex PCR, and TCRdb kept only the in-frame ones, dropping some. The top ten hold 2.5% to 3.5% of the sample, which has about 200,000 clones, 75% to 90% seen once. Sequencing used PBMCs. The receptors here all came from a woman aged 40-49 years in good health and CMV-seronegative. CDR3s include the opening cysteine and the closing phenylalanine or tryptophan. The order of the fields is clone size, D gene, J gene, V gene, CDR3 protein. D genes are given only for firm matches. Clone size, where shown, is once, few, many, or a class for clones that have expanded.

abundance: -; d_gene: -; j_gene: TRBJ1-4; v_gene: TRBV7-2; CDR3aa: CASSSTGSANEKLFF
abundance: -; d_gene: -; j_gene: TRBJ1-1; v_gene: TRBV7-9; CDR3aa: CASSLAANTEAFF
abundance: -; d_gene: TRBD2; j_gene: TRBJ2-5; v_gene: TRBV5-6; CDR3aa: CASSSLAGLAGVRETQYF
abundance: -; d_gene: TRBD1; j_gene: TRBJ2-5; v_gene: TRBV25-1; CDR3aa: CASSNPEATGVLQETQYF
abundance: -; d_gene: -; j_gene: TRBJ2-7; v_gene: TRBV19; CDR3aa: CASSPSRPGGYEQYF
abundance: once; d_gene: -; j_gene: TRBJ1-2; v_gene: TRBV7-2; CDR3aa: CASSHSAHLVGYTF
abundance: -; d_gene: -; j_gene: TRBJ1-1; v_gene: TRBV19; CDR3aa: CASSIRVQAFF
abundance: -; d_gene: -; j_gene: TRBJ1-2; v_gene: TRBV9; CDR3aa: CASSSPGKGSYGYTF
abundance: -; d_gene: TRBD2; j_gene: TRBJ2-3; v_gene: TRBV9; CDR3aa: CASSVRLAGEDTQYF
abundance: -; d_gene: TRBD1; j_gene: TRBJ1-5; v_gene: TRBV6-6; CDR3aa: CASSRLGQGYNQPQHF
abundance: -; d_gene: -; j_gene: TRBJ1-5; v_gene: TRBV9; CDR3aa: CASSVATAGEPQHF
abundance: -; d_gene: -; j_gene: TRBJ2-7; v_gene: TRBV4-1; CDR3aa: CASSQVGEYEQYF
abundance: few; d_gene: -; j_gene: TRBJ1-3; v_gene: TRBV2; CDR3aa: CASSGPHRVSGNTIYF
abundance: -; d_gene: -; j_gene: TRBJ1-3; v_gene: TRBV30; CDR3aa: CAWSLSGGSGNTIYF
abundance: -; d_gene: TRBD2; j_gene: TRBJ2-7; v_gene: TRBV6-6; CDR3aa: CASRSSGNEQYF
abundance: -; d_gene: -; j_gene: TRBJ2-7; v_gene: TRBV10-3; CDR3aa: CAISGTVSYEQYF
abundance: -; d_gene: TRBD2; j_gene: TRBJ2-7; v_gene: TRBV7-3; CDR3aa: CASSLFGGSGDEQYF
abundance: -; d_gene: -; j_gene: TRBJ1-4; v_gene: TRBV7-9; CDR3aa: CASSPGGTSVGATNEKLFF
abundance: -; d_gene: -; j_gene: TRBJ1-2; v_gene: TRBV7-9; CDR3aa: CASSRHGNGYTF
abundance: -; d_gene: -; j_gene: TRBJ1-2; v_gene: TRBV7-9; CDR3aa: CASSSGVNYGYTF
abundance: -; d_gene: TRBD1; j_gene: TRBJ1-2; v_gene: TRBV7-9; CDR3aa: CASSSQWTGGNYGYTF
abundance: -; d_gene: TRBD2; j_gene: TRBJ2-2; v_gene: TRBV9; CDR3aa: CASTRSGGRAATGELFF
abundance: -; d_gene: -; j_gene: TRBJ1-1; v_gene: TRBV27; CDR3aa: CASSLTGGTEAFF
abundance: -; d_gene: TRBD2; j_gene: TRBJ2-1; v_gene: TRBV30; CDR3aa: CASPRAGNNEQFF
abundance: -; d_gene: -; j_gene: TRBJ2-3; v_gene: TRBV7-6; CDR3aa: CASTLWAGSTDTQYF
abundance: -; d_gene: -; j_gene: TRBJ2-3; v_gene: TRBV5-4; CDR3aa: CASSFGTGTDTQYF
abundance: few; d_gene: TRBD2; j_gene: TRBJ2-2; v_gene: TRBV15; CDR3aa: CATYGGLASTGELFF
abundance: -; d_gene: -; j_gene: TRBJ1-2; v_gene: TRBV10-3; CDR3aa: CAISGDSEYYGYTF
abundance: -; d_gene: TRBD1; j_gene: TRBJ2-5; v_gene: TRBV19; CDR3aa: CASSAQGGIQETQYF
abundance: -; d_gene: -; j_gene: TRBJ2-1; v_gene: TRBV28; CDR3aa: CASSLDRTYNEQFF
abundance: few; d_gene: TRBD2; j_gene: TRBJ2-5; v_gene: TRBV7-8; CDR3aa: CASSPQTGTSGTDGKTQYF
abundance: -; d_gene: -; j_gene: TRBJ1-5; v_gene: TRBV19; CDR3aa: CASTGVGTHTQPQHF
abundance: once; d_gene: -; j_gene: TRBJ1-4; v_gene: TRBV2; CDR3aa: CASSKQTTNEKLFF
abundance: -; d_gene: TRBD1; j_gene: TRBJ2-5; v_gene: TRBV5-1; CDR3aa: CASSHRGQETQYF
abundance: -; d_gene: -; j_gene: TRBJ1-5; v_gene: TRBV7-8; CDR3aa: CASSFQGGDQPQHF
abundance: -; d_gene: -; j_gene: TRBJ2-7; v_gene: TRBV4-2; CDR3aa: CASSRNYGPSYEQYF
abundance: -; d_gene: -; j_gene: TRBJ1-4; v_gene: TRBV19; CDR3aa: CASSPSMGEKLFF
abundance: -; d_gene: -; j_gene: TRBJ2-5; v_gene: TRBV7-8; CDR3aa: CASSLVESQETQYF
abundance: -; d_gene: -; j_gene: TRBJ2-7; v_gene: TRBV11-2; CDR3aa: CASSFGRDSSYEQYF
abundance: -; d_gene: TRBD1; j_gene: TRBJ2-7; v_gene: TRBV10-3; CDR3aa: CAISELGQLRSEQYF
abundance: once; d_gene: -; j_gene: TRBJ2-1; v_gene: TRBV6-6; CDR3aa: CASSFSGAQRNEQFF
abundance: -; d_gene: -; j_gene: TRBJ1-3; v_gene: TRBV19; CDR3aa: CASSTPGQYSGNTIYF
abundance: -; d_gene: TRBD1; j_gene: TRBJ1-4; v_gene: TRBV28; CDR3aa: CASSQGTGDEKLFF
abundance: -; d_gene: TRBD2; j_gene: TRBJ2-5; v_gene: TRBV27; CDR3aa: CASSLRGGRIQETQYF
abundance: -; d_gene: -; j_gene: TRBJ1-5; v_gene: TRBV6-5; CDR3aa: CASSYSRQSNQPQHF
abundance: few; d_gene: TRBD1; j_gene: TRBJ2-7; v_gene: TRBV12-5; CDR3aa: CASDPPTGLPYEQYF
abundance: -; d_gene: TRBD1; j_gene: TRBJ1-3; v_gene: TRBV6-5; CDR3aa: CASSEQGIGNTIYF
abundance: -; d_gene: TRBD2; j_gene: TRBJ2-7; v_gene: TRBV7-2; CDR3aa: CASSLGFGKREVKYF
abundance: -; d_gene: TRBD2; j_gene: TRBJ2-1; v_gene: TRBV18; CDR3aa: CASSPGTSGTGNEQFF
abundance: -; d_gene: -; j_gene: TRBJ2-7; v_gene: TRBV6-6; CDR3aa: CASSLNSYEQYF
abundance: -; d_gene: -; j_gene: TRBJ1-1; v_gene: TRBV28; CDR3aa: CASSFQGSFTEAFF
abundance: -; d_gene: TRBD2; j_gene: TRBJ2-1; v_gene: TRBV7-7; CDR3aa: CASSVREGRSNEQFF
abundance: -; d_gene: -; j_gene: TRBJ1-5; v_gene: TRBV27; CDR3aa: CASSLGGAHNQPQHF